The rows below give T cell receptor beta chains drawn from one sample of a study of T cell changes during pregnancy in multiple sclerosis. Profiling relied on immunoSEQ multiplex PCR, and the TCRdb table lists in-frame clones only, not all of them. Found here are just under 65,000 clones, roughly 96% of them singletons; the top ten hold under 2.5%. The material was CD8+ T cells from peripheral blood mononuclear cells, obtained after pregnancy. These TCRs come from a female donor with multiple sclerosis, enrolled in a pregnancy study. CDR3s include the opening cysteine and the closing phenylalanine or tryptophan. Size tells how often a clone was seen (once, few, many) or the class of an expanded clone, and some rows leave it out.

V	size	J	CDR3
TRBV11-2	NA	TRBJ2-5	CASSWTGGGETQYF
TRBV28	NA	TRBJ1-5	CASGGGNQPQHF
TRBV2	NA	TRBJ1-3	CASMQGVSSGNTIYF
TRBV19	NA	TRBJ1-1	CASSIGQLNTEAFF
TRBV30	NA	TRBJ2-7	CAWRQGGYEQYF
TRBV19	NA	TRBJ1-4	CASWGQPWGKLFF
TRBV28	NA	TRBJ2-7	CASSQTSNEQYF
TRBV11-1	once	TRBJ2-3	CASSFPLTDTQYF
TRBV28	NA	TRBJ2-7	CASSYSGLAGAYEQYF
TRBV28	NA	TRBJ2-7	CASRSRGPTYEQYF
TRBV27	NA	TRBJ1-5	CASGQRGYSNQPQHF
TRBV5-1	NA	TRBJ2-3	CASSSPSEVWDTQYF
TRBV28	NA	TRBJ1-4	CASTLGGKLFF
TRBV19	NA	TRBJ1-4	CASSIDPVTNEKLFF
TRBV6-1	once	TRBJ2-5	CASSDGPGGMETQYF
TRBV2	few	TRBJ1-2	CARLGQGSSGYTF
TRBV30	NA	TRBJ1-5	CAWSKGAIGDQPQHF
TRBV29-1	once	TRBJ2-7	CSVGPRGIAGESEQYF
TRBV6-6	NA	TRBJ1-1	CASSGGRNTEAFF
TRBV4-2	once	TRBJ2-5	CASSQVYQETQYF
TRBV4-1	NA	TRBJ2-5	CASSRYRTTGQETQYF
TRBV27	NA	TRBJ1-1	CASSFLGGGNTEAFF
TRBV28	NA	TRBJ2-7	CASRRQGAAYEQYF
TRBV27	NA	TRBJ2-1	CASSPDSGRASYNEQFF
TRBV7-6	NA	TRBJ2-3	CASSTRAVGGSTDTQYF
TRBV23-1	NA	TRBJ2-1	CASSQYRESYNEQFF
TRBV29-1	NA	TRBJ1-1	CSVDPRGSTEAFF
TRBV5-1	NA	TRBJ2-7	CASSITSGTYEQYF
TRBV28	NA	TRBJ2-5	CASSSGQGVLLQETQYF
TRBV5-5	NA	TRBJ1-4	CASSLDRAPATNEKLFF
TRBV14	NA	TRBJ1-4	CASSQPTGLGEKLFF